One sample yielded the 15 T cell receptor beta chains listed below, sequenced in a study of response to subunit inactivated influenza vaccine. One entry per CDR3 protein results from TCRdb running MiXCR on the RT-PCR reads. The table lists just over 300,000 distinct CDR3 sequences, about 20% of them singletons. Sample: PBMCs from blood, taken less than 22 months after vaccination. Receptors originate from a man between 50 and 69 years old who received an inactivated influenza vaccine.

On this clonotype itself: Just one base apart from a much larger clone, this may be a read error. The CDR3 carries no conserved terminal phenylalanine or tryptophan, so it likely arises from a read error. V and J are TRBV29-1 and TRBJ1-1; weak D call: TRBD1 (6 bases). The germline V gene has CDR1 SQVTM and CDR2 ANQGSEA. V was clipped by 8 bases and J by 11 bases, with 9 bases between them. The length of the CDR3 is 8 residues. The CDR3 coding sequence is TGCAGCTCAGACAGGGCTTTCGTT. Its protein product is CSSDRAFV.

This clonotype was found a few times. The V call is TRBV6-1, the J call TRBJ1-5; D remains unclear. Trimming stripped 4 bases from V and 2 bases from J, with 15 bases between. CDR3 length equals 16 residues. CDR1 and CDR2 (germline): MNHNS, SASEGT. The CDR3 DNA reads TGTGCCAGCAGTGTGAGCGGGGTATGGGGCAATCAGCCCCAGCATTTT. It specifies CASSVSGVWGNQPQHF.

The CDR3 spells CASSPTAGDSWEQYF. In DNA, the CDR3 is TGTGCCAGCAGCCCAACTGCCGGGGATTCGTGGGAGCAGTACTTC. The chain couples TRBV4-2 to TRBJ2-7; D perhaps matches TRBD2 (5 bases). The CDR3 is 15 residues long. V gave up 4 bases and J gave up 7 bases, with 20 bases separating them. The germline gives CDR1 LGHNA, CDR2 YNFKEQ.

This clonotype was seen more than once but under ten times. CDR3 sequence reads: CASSEYGYEQYF. The CDR3 DNA reads as TGTGCCAGCAGTGAATACGGTTACGAGCAGTACTTC. J is TRBJ2-7 and V is TRBV6-1; D not certain. Between the trimmed V and J ends, which lost 2 bases and 4 bases, there was a span of 6 bases. The CDR3 is made up of 12 amino acids. CDR1 MNHNS and CDR2 SASEGT come from the germline V gene.

At least ten counts were recorded for this clonotype. The chain employs TRBV29-1 and TRBJ1-1; weak D call: TRBD1 (6 bases). Per germline, CDR1 SQVTM and CDR2 ANQGSEA. CDR3 length: 12 amino acids. The V gene lost 4 bases and the J gene lost 6 bases, with 12 bases spanning the gap. This CDR3 reads CSVGPYRAEAFF. The DNA of the CDR3 is TGCAGCGTTGGCCCCTACAGGGCTGAAGCTTTCTTT.

The chain couples TRBV20-1 to TRBJ2-3; 13 nucleotides agree with TRBD2. From germline, CDR1 is DFQATT and CDR2 SNEGSKA (reference sequence). The CDR3 extends over 17 amino acids. With 5 bases clipped from V and 5 bases from J, the junction kept 13 bases outside the gene matches. CDR3 residues: CSAGTSGTGFLLDTQYF. In DNA, the CDR3 is TGCAGTGCTGGGACTAGCGGGACCGGTTTTCTTCTAGATACGCAGTATTTT.

The chain has TRBV12-3 or TRBV12-4 and TRBJ1-6; the D is unclear. The CDR3 sequence is 14 residues long. V was clipped by 3 bases and J by 5 bases, with 8 bases between them. As DNA, the CDR3 is TGTGCCAGCAGTTTGTCGGGGAATAATTCACCCCTCCACTTT. It encodes CASSLSGNNSPLHF.

The chain is built from TRBV10-1 and TRBJ2-5; D unresolved. With 2 bases removed from V and 2 bases from J, the gap between germline ends came to 6 bases. Germline V gene data show CDR1 as WNHNN and CDR2 as SYGVQD (reference sequence). This CDR3 spans 13 amino acids. Written as DNA, the CDR3 is TGCGCCAGCAGTGAGAATTCGCAAGAGACCCAGTACTTC. Amino acids: CASSENSQETQYF.

The chain combines TRBV6-1 with TRBJ1-2, with D perhaps TRBD1 (6 bases). Germline-derived CDR1 and CDR2 are MNHNS and SASEGT. The CDR3 consists of 15 residues. The germline V and J ends were trimmed by 7 bases and 0 bases, with 15 bases remaining between them. The DNA of the CDR3 is TGTGCCAGCACCCGGGGGGCCATGACTAACTATGGCTACACCTTC. It translates to CASTRGAMTNYGYTF.

The chain joins TRBV5-4 to TRBJ2-7, with TRBD1 identical over 11 bases. The CDR3 is made up of 15 amino acids. From germline, CDR1 is SGHNT and CDR2 YYREEE (reference sequence). The junction had 5 bases not matched to a gene; V was cut back by 3 bases and J by 3 bases. The CDR3 nucleotides read TGTGCCAGCAGCTACCGGACAGGGGGCGGCTACGAGCAGTACTTC. Translated, it gives CASSYRTGGGYEQYF.

V usage is TRBV2 and J usage is TRBJ2-4; D possibly corresponds to TRBD2 (5 bases). Germline V gene sequence: CDR1 SNHLY, CDR2 FYNNEI. The CDR3 has 12 amino acids. Trimming removed 6 bases at V and 8 bases at J, with 11 bases between. CDR3 nucleotide sequence: TGTGCCAGCAGATTCCAAGCGGACATTCAGTACTTC. It specifies CASRFQADIQYF.

V and J are TRBV11-2 and TRBJ1-2; D is possibly TRBD1 (5 bases). Looked up from germline, CDR1 is SGHAT and CDR2 is FQNNGV. This CDR3 has 14 amino acids. Trimming took off 0 bases at V and 8 bases at J, with 13 bases between the two ends. The chain's CDR3 is CASSLDWDFSGYTF. CDR3 DNA: TGTGCCAGCAGCTTAGATTGGGACTTCTCCGGCTACACCTTC.

This chain connects TRBV20-1 to TRBJ2-7; D may match TRBD1 or TRBD2 (5 bases each). The germline V gene encodes CDR1 DFQATT and CDR2 SNEGSKA (reference sequence). The V end lost 0 bases, the J end lost 0 bases, and 12 bases lay between the germline ends. The CDR3 contains 15 residues. In DNA, the CDR3 is TGCAGTGCTAGAGATCTTCAGGGAGCCTCCTACGAGCAGTACTTC. As protein: CSARDLQGASYEQYF.

This clonotype turned up a few times. V usage is TRBV2 and J usage is TRBJ1-6; D is perhaps TRBD1 (6 bases). The V gene's germline CDR1 is SNHLY and CDR2 FYNNEI. Deletions cut 5 bases from V and 6 bases from J, with 14 bases between. There are 15 residues in the CDR3. CDR3 residues: CASSRTVVPNSPLHF. In nucleotides, the CDR3 is TGTGCCAGCAGTCGGACAGTAGTGCCTAATTCACCCCTCCACTTT.

The chain couples TRBV20-1 to TRBJ1-5; D perhaps matches TRBD1 (5 bases). Germline CDR1 is DFQATT and CDR2 is SNEGSKA (reference sequence). The CDR3 loop spans 15 amino acids. V lost 3 bases, J lost 0 bases, and 12 bases lay in between. The CDR3 is CSASGAEYSNQPQHF. CDR3 coding DNA: TGCAGTGCTAGCGGGGCAGAGTATAGCAATCAGCCCCAGCATTTT.